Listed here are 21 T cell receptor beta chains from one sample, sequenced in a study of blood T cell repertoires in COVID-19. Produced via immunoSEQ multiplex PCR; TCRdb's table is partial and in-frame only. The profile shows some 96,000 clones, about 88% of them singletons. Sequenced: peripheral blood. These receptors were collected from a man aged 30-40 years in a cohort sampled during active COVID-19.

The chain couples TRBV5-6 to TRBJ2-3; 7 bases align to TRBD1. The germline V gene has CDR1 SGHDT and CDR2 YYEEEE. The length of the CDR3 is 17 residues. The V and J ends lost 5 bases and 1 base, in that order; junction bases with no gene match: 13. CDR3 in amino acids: CASSITSSGTGTDTQYF. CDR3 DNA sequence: TGTGCCAGCAGTATTACTAGTTCCGGGACAGGCACAGATACGCAGTATTTT.

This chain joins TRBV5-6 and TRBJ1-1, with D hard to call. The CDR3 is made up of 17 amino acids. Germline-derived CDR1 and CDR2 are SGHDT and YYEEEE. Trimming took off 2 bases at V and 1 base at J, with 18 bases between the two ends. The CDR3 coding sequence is TGTGCCAGCAGCTTACGTGGGAGGGAGGGTCAGAACACTGAAGCTTTCTTT. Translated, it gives CASSLRGREGQNTEAFF.

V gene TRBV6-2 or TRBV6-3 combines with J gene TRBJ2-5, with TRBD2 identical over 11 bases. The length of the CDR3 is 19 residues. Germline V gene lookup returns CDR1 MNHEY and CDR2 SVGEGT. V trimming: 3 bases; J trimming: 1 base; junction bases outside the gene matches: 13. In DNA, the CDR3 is TGTGCCAGCAGTTATCCGATTCTAGCGGGGGGACCATTCCAAGAGACCCAGTACTTC. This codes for CASSYPILAGGPFQETQYF.

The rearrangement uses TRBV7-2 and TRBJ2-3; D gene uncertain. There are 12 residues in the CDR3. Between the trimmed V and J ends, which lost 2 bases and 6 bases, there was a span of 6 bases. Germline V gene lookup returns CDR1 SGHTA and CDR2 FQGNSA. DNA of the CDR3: TGTGCCAGCAGCTTATGGGCGGATACGCAGTATTTT. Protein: CASSLWADTQYF.

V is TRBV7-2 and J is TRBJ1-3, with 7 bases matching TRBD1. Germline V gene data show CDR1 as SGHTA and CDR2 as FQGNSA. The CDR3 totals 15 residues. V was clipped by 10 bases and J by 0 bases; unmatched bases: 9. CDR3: CATGAQGSSGNTIYF. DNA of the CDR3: TGTGCCACCGGGGCACAGGGGAGCTCTGGAAACACCATATATTTT. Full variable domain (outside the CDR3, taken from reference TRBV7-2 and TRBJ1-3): GAGVSQSPSNKVTEKGKDVELRCDPISGHTALYWYRQSLGQGLEFLIYFQGNSAPDKSGLPSDRFSAERTGGSVSTLTIQRTQQEDSAVYLCATGAQGSSGNTIYFGEGSWLTVV.

In DNA form, the CDR3 reads TGTGCCAGCAGCTCAATAGCGGGCTCCTCCTACGAGCAGTACTTC. Protein: CASSSIAGSSYEQYF. This chain connects TRBV5-6 to TRBJ2-7; 7 nucleotides match TRBD2. The germline V gene has CDR1 SGHDT and CDR2 YYEEEE. V lost 3 bases and J lost 0; bases outside the gene matches: 6. The CDR3 is 15 amino acids.

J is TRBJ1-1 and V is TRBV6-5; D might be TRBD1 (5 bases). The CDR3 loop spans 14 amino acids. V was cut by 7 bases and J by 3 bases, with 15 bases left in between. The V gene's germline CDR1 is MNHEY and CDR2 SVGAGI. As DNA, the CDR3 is TGTGCCAGCATCAAAAGGCAAGGGGACACTGAAGCTTTCTTT. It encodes CASIKRQGDTEAFF.

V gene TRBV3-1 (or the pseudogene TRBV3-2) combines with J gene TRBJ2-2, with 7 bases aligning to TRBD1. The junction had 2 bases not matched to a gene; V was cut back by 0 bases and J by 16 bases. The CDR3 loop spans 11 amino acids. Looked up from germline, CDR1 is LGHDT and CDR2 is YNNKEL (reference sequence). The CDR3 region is CASSQEGGQFF. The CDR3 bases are TGTGCCAGCAGCCAAGAAGGGGGCCAGTTTTTT.

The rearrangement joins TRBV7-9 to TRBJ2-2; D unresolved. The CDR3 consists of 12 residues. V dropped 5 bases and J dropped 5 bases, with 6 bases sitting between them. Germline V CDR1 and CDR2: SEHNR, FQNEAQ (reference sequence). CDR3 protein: CASSQDTGELFF. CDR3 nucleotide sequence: TGTGCCAGCAGCCAGGATACCGGGGAGCTGTTTTTT.

The CDR3 sequence is CASSVTYEQYF. The CDR3 DNA follows: TGTGCCAGCAGTGTAACCTACGAGCAGTACTTC. The rearrangement uses TRBV2 and TRBJ2-7; D remains ambiguous. From germline, CDR1 is SNHLY and CDR2 FYNNEI. The CDR3 length is 11 residues. Trimming stripped 4 bases from V and 2 bases from J, with 3 bases between. The full variable domain, its missing parts supplied by reference TRBV2 and TRBJ2-7, is EPEVTQTPSHQVTQMGQEVILRCVPISNHLYFYWYRQILGQKVEFLVSFYNNEISEKSEIFDDQFSVERPDGSNFTLKIRSTKLEDSAMYFCASSVTYEQYFGPGTRLTVT.

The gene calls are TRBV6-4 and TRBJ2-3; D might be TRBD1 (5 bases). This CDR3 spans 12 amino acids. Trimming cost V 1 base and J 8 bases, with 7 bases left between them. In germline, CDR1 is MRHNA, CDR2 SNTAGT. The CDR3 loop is CASSDLQGTQYF. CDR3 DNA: TGTGCCAGCAGTGACTTGCAGGGTACGCAGTATTTT.

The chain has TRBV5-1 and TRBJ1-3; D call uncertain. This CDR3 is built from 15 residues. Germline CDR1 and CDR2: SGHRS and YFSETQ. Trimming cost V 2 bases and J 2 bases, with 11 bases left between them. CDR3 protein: CASSFEASAGNTIYF. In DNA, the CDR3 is TGCGCCAGCAGCTTTGAGGCGTCCGCTGGAAACACCATATATTTT.

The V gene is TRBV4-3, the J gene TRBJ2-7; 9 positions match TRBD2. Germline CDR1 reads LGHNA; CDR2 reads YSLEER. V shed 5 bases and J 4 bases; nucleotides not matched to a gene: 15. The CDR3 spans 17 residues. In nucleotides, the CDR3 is TGCGCCAGCAGCGACGCAGTGGGGGGTAGCGGGGGTTACGAGCAGTACTTC. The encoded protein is CASSDAVGGSGGYEQYF.

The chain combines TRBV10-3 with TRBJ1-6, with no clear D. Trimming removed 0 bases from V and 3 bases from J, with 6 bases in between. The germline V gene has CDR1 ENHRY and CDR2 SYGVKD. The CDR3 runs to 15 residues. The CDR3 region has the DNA TGTGCCATCAGTGAGTCGGGCCTCTATAATTCACCCCTCCACTTT. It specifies CAISESGLYNSPLHF.

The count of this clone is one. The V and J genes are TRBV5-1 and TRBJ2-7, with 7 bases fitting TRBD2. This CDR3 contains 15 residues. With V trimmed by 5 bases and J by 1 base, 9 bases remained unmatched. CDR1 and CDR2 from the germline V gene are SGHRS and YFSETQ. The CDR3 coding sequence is TGCGCCAGCAGGGCTAGCGGAGTCCCGTCCTACGAGCAGTACTTC. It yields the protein CASRASGVPSYEQYF.

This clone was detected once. CDR3 bases: TGCAGCGCGACTCCCAACGATGAGCAGTTCTTC. The encoded protein is CSATPNDEQFF. The chain links TRBV29-1 to TRBJ2-1; D uncertain. The V end lost 7 bases, the J end lost 8 bases, and 12 bases lay between the germline ends. Germline CDR1 is SQVTM and CDR2 is ANQGSEA. The CDR3 consists of 11 residues.

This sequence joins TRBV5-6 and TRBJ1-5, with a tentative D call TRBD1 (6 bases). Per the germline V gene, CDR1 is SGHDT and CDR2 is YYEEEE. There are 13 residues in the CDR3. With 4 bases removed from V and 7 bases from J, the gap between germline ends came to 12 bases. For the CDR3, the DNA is TGTGCCAGCAGCCCGTCGGGGGGCCAGCCCCAGCATTTT. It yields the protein CASSPSGGQPQHF.

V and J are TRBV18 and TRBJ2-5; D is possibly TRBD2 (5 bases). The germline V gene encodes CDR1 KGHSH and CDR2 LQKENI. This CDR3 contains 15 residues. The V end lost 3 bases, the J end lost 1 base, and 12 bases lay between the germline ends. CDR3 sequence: CASSPFSAGQETQYF. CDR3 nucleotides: TGTGCCAGCTCACCGTTCTCGGCGGGCCAAGAGACCCAGTACTTC.

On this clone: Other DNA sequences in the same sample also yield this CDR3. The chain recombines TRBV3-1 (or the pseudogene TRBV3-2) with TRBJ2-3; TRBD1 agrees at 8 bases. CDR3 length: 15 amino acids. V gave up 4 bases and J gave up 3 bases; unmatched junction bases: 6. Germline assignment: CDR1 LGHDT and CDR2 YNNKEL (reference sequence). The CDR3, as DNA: TGTGCCAGCAGCCGTACAGGGGGGTCGACAGATACGCAGTATTTT. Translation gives CASSRTGGSTDTQYF.

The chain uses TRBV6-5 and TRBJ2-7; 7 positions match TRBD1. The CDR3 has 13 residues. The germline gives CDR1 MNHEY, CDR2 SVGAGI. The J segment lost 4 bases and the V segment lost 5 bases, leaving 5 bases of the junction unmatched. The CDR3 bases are TGTGCCAGCAGTCGGGACAGACTTTACGAGCAGTACTTC. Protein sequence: CASSRDRLYEQYF.

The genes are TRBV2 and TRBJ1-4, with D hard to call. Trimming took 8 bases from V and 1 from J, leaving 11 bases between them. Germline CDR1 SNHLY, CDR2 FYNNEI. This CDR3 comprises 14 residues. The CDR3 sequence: CASFHQETNEKLFF. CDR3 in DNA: TGTGCCAGCTTTCATCAGGAAACTAATGAAAAACTGTTTTTT. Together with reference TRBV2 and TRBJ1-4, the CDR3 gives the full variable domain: EPEVTQTPSHQVTQMGQEVILRCVPISNHLYFYWYRQILGQKVEFLVSFYNNEISEKSEIFDDQFSVERPDGSNFTLKIRSTKLEDSAMYFCASFHQETNEKLFFGSGTQLSVL.